The rows below give T cell receptor beta chains drawn from one sample of a study of T-cell memory formation after mild COVID-19. Using its own MiXCR run on the 5' RACE reads, TCRdb lists one record per CDR3 protein. The sample contains more than 85,000 distinct CDR3 sequences, approximately 10% of which appear only once. The specimen sequenced was PBMCs or a T cell subset sorted from them (not recorded which). The receptors were sampled from a man aged 18 to 30 who had mild COVID-19 (a few samples of this study predate the infection). Cell type and time point are not known. The CDR3 runs from the conserved cysteine through the conserved F or W. The order of the fields is clone size, J gene, V gene, D gene, CDR3 DNA, CDR3 protein. The D gene is left open where the match is weak. Size is omitted from some rows. Given values are once, few, many or a class for expanded clones.

>NA|TRBJ2-5|TRBV6-2/TRBV6-3|NA
TGTGCCAGCAGCGGAAGGCCGGGGGCTTACCAAGAGACCCAGTACTTC
CASSGRPGAYQETQYF
>few|TRBJ2-1|TRBV20-1|NA
TGCAGTGCTTCGCTGGATAACAATGAGCAGTTCTTC
CSASLDNNEQFF
>NA|TRBJ2-5|TRBV4-1|TRBD2
TGCGCCAGCAGCCAAGAATCCCTAGCGGGGGTCCGAACCCAGTACTTC
CASSQESLAGVRTQYF
>few|TRBJ2-5|TRBV27|NA
TGTGCCAGCAGTCATATAGAAACAGGGCGAGAGACCCAGTACTTC
CASSHIETGRETQYF
>few|TRBJ2-5|TRBV6-5|NA
TGTGCCAGCAGTTACGGTCTCTTTCAAGAGACCCAGTACTTC
CASSYGLFQETQYF
>NA|TRBJ1-5|TRBV28|TRBD1
TGTGCCAGCAGTTTAGGCGCGGACAGGCTCCAGCATTTT
CASSLGADRLQHF
>NA|TRBJ2-1|TRBV29-1|TRBD1
TGCAGCGTTGTCGAGACAGGGGAGTGGGAGCAGTTCTTC
CSVVETGEWEQFF
>NA|TRBJ1-5|TRBV7-2|TRBD1
TGTGCCAGCAGCTTAGAGACAGGGAACAATCAGCCCCAGCATTTT
CASSLETGNNQPQHF
>few|TRBJ2-5|TRBV5-1|TRBD1
TGCGCCAGCAGCTTGGACGGACAGGGGACACTACAAGAGACCCAGTACTTC
CASSLDGQGTLQETQYF
>many|TRBJ2-2|TRBV7-6|NA
TGTGCCAGCAGCTTAGCTACTAGTAGAGGGGACACCGGGGAGCTGTTTTTT
CASSLATSRGDTGELFF
>NA|TRBJ2-5|TRBV4-2|NA
TGTGCCAGCAGCCAAGGGGGGGCCCAAGAGACCCAGTACTTC
CASSQGGAQETQYF
>few|TRBJ2-1|TRBV12-3/TRBV12-4|TRBD2
TGTGCCAGCAGTGAGCGGGGGGGCCGGGATGAGCAGTTCTTC
CASSERGGRDEQFF
>NA|TRBJ1-1|TRBV6-2/TRBV6-3|NA
TGTGCCAGCAGACACACAGGGAGGAGAAACACTGAAGCTTTCTTT
CASRHTGRRNTEAFF
>few|TRBJ1-1|TRBV28|NA
TGTGCCAGCAGTTTATTCACCAAGAACACTGAAGCTTTCTTT
CASSLFTKNTEAFF
>NA|TRBJ1-1|TRBV20-1|NA
TGCAGTGCTAGAGTTCTTGGGACGGTTGAAGCTTTCTTT
CSARVLGTVEAFF
>few|TRBJ2-5|TRBV4-1|NA
TGCGCCAGCAGCACTGCCCTGGGGTTGGAGACCCAGTACTTC
CASSTALGLETQYF
>NA|TRBJ1-1|TRBV4-3|NA
TGCGCCAGCAGCCAAGGCCCCCCGGCAGGGGTAAACACTGAAGCTTTCTTT
CASSQGPPAGVNTEAFF
>NA|TRBJ1-1|TRBV7-2|TRBD1
TGTGCCAGCAGCACGGGACAGGTGAACACTGAAGCTTTCTTT
CASSTGQVNTEAFF
>NA|TRBJ2-5|TRBV7-9|NA
TGTGCCAGCAGCTTTACGGACAGGGAGGGTGAGACCCAGTACTTC
CASSFTDREGETQYF
>NA|TRBJ2-3|TRBV7-9|NA
TGTGCCAGCAGCTATACTAACCCTAGCACAGATACGCAGTATTTT
CASSYTNPSTDTQYF
>NA|TRBJ2-3|TRBV9|TRBD1
TGTGCCAGCAGCGCCGCTACAGGGGGCAAGGGCACAGATACGCAGTATTTT
CASSAATGGKGTDTQYF
>NA|TRBJ1-1|TRBV4-1|TRBD1
TGCGCCAGCAGGACACAGGGGGAGAACACTGAAGCTTTCTTT
CASRTQGENTEAFF
>NA|TRBJ1-5|TRBV27|NA
TGTGCCAGCAGTTTAAGGTTAGATCAGCCCCAGCATTTT
CASSLRLDQPQHF
>many|TRBJ2-5|TRBV6-2/TRBV6-3|TRBD1
TGTGCCAGCAGAGCAGACCTCGGACAGGGGGAGACCCAGTACTTC
CASRADLGQGETQYF
>many|TRBJ2-3|TRBV5-1|NA
TGCGCCAGCAGGGCAGCGGGCGGAGCAGATACGCAGTATTTT
CASRAAGGADTQYF
>few|TRBJ1-2|TRBV29-1|NA
TGCAGCGTTGAAGCGAGGGACACGTACTATGGCTACACCTTC
CSVEARDTYYGYTF
>few|TRBJ2-1|TRBV27|NA
TGTGCCAGCAGTCTCGGCCGCTCCCAGGGGCTCAATGAGCAGTTCTTC
CASSLGRSQGLNEQFF
>NA|TRBJ2-5|TRBV11-2|TRBD1
TGTGCCAGCAGCGGACAGGAAGAGACCCAGTACTTC
CASSGQEETQYF
>NA|TRBJ1-4|TRBV28|NA
TGTGCCAGCAGTTTATTGGGGCAGTTGTTTTTT
CASSLLGQLFF
>few|TRBJ2-2|TRBV2|NA
TGTGCCAGCAGTTACCACAGGGAAACCGGGGAGCTGTTTTTT
CASSYHRETGELFF
>few|TRBJ2-2|TRBV5-1|TRBD1
TGCGCCAGCAGCTTAACGGGACAGAGCACCGGGGAGCTGTTTTTT
CASSLTGQSTGELFF
>NA|TRBJ2-5|TRBV2|TRBD2
TGTGCCAGCAGCACTAGCGGGGAGACCCAGTACTTC
CASSTSGETQYF
>many|TRBJ1-5|TRBV4-1|NA
TGCGCCAGCAGCCCCCGGGCAATTAGCAATCAGCCCCAGCATTTT
CASSPRAISNQPQHF
>NA|TRBJ1-5|TRBV29-1|NA
TGCAGCGTTGAAGATCAGAAGTCCCAGCATTTT
CSVEDQKSQHF
>NA|TRBJ2-2|TRBV30|NA
TGTGCCTGGACTCCAGGAAACACCGGGGAGCTGTTTTTT
CAWTPGNTGELFF
>NA|TRBJ2-7|TRBV7-2|NA
TGTGCCAGCAGTTATATAGTCTGGGGGGTCCCGAGCTCCTACGAGCAGTACTTC
CASSYIVWGVPSSYEQYF
>NA|TRBJ2-1|TRBV27|TRBD2
TGTGCCAGCAGTCTCTCAGCGGGGAACTACAATGAGCAGTTCTTC
CASSLSAGNYNEQFF
>NA|TRBJ2-4|TRBV20-1|NA
TGCAGTGCTAGAGAGCAGGGAAACATTCAGTACTTC
CSAREQGNIQYF
>few|TRBJ2-2|TRBV4-1|NA
TGCGCCAGCAGCCAGATCGGCAGGGCTGGAGCCGGGGAGCTGTTTTTT
CASSQIGRAGAGELFF
>many|TRBJ2-5|TRBV12-3/TRBV12-4|TRBD2
TGTGCCAGCACCTGGGCCGGGGGGGAGACCCAGTACTTC
CASTWAGGETQYF
>many|TRBJ2-5|TRBV7-9|TRBD2
TGTGCCAGCAGCTCGGCGGGGGGCCAAGAGACCCAGTACTTC
CASSSAGGQETQYF
>many|TRBJ2-5|TRBV4-2|NA
TGTGCCAGCAGCCAAGGAGGCGAGACCCAGTACTTC
CASSQGGETQYF
>few|TRBJ2-5|TRBV12-3/TRBV12-4|NA
TGTGCCAGCAGTTTGGGGGGGCGGAAGACCCAGTACTTC
CASSLGGRKTQYF
>many|TRBJ2-7|TRBV6-5|TRBD1
TGTGCCAGCAGTTACGAACAGGGGGCCTCCTACGAGCAGTACTTC
CASSYEQGASYEQYF
>NA|TRBJ1-2|TRBV20-1|TRBD1
TGCAGTGCTAGAGCTTCAAGCCGGACAGGGCGCTATGGCTACACCTTC
CSARASSRTGRYGYTF
>few|TRBJ1-1|TRBV7-9|TRBD1
TGTGCCAGCAGCTCCGGGACAGAGACAGAAGCTTTCTTT
CASSSGTETEAFF
>few|TRBJ1-3|TRBV6-5|NA
TGTGCCACCCATCTAGCGGTGGACTCTGGAAACACCATATATTTT
CATHLAVDSGNTIYF
>few|TRBJ2-3|TRBV3-1|NA
TGTGCCAGCAGCCATGTCGGGACCCCCACAGATACGCAGTATTTT
CASSHVGTPTDTQYF
>few|TRBJ2-2|TRBV29-1|NA
TGCAGCGTTGAAGTACTGGACAGCGGGCTACCCACCGGGGAGCTGTTTTTT
CSVEVLDSGLPTGELFF
>once|TRBJ1-1|TRBV21-1|NA
TGTGCCAGCAGCAAGAAGACAGGGAACACTGAAGCTTTCTTT
CASSKKTGNTEAFF
>few|TRBJ2-5|TRBV7-8|TRBD2
TGTGCCAGCAGCTCTGGGGAGGGGTGGGGGGAGACCCAGTACTTC
CASSSGEGWGETQYF
>NA|TRBJ1-1|TRBV4-1|NA
TGCGCCAGCAGCCTCCGAGGGGAGGACACTGAAGCTTTCTTT
CASSLRGEDTEAFF
>NA|TRBJ2-7|TRBV4-1|NA
TGCGCCAGCAGCCCTAAGCACTCCTCTGGAACGTACGAGCAGTACTTC
CASSPKHSSGTYEQYF
>few|TRBJ2-3|TRBV7-9|TRBD2
TGTGCCACCAGGCGGGGGAAAACTAGCGCCACAGATACGCAGTATTTT
CATRRGKTSATDTQYF
>few|TRBJ2-7|TRBV9|TRBD1
TGTGCCAGCAGCGCAGGCCCAGGACAGGGCTACGAGCAGTACTTC
CASSAGPGQGYEQYF
>NA|TRBJ2-4|TRBV20-1|NA
TGCAGTGCTAGAGACGGCCGATACTTAGCCAAAAACATTCAGTACTTC
CSARDGRYLAKNIQYF
>few|TRBJ2-7|TRBV6-5|TRBD1
TGTGCCAGCAGTTATCCGAGAGGGGACAGATCCTACGAGCAGTACTTC
CASSYPRGDRSYEQYF
>NA|TRBJ2-6|TRBV7-9|NA
TGTGCCAGCAGCTTAGTACGGGGGGCCAACGTCCTGACTTTC
CASSLVRGANVLTF
>NA|TRBJ2-4|TRBV12-3/TRBV12-4|NA
TGTGCCAGCAGTTTCGGCAGGGACTCAGCCAAAAACATTCAGTACTTC
CASSFGRDSAKNIQYF